Listed below are T cell receptor beta chains from one sample, sequenced in a study of cytomegalovirus exposure and HLA in healthy donors. TCRdb's table, derived via immunoSEQ multiplex PCR, lists solely in-frame clones and lacks some. Of some 170,000 clones listed, about four fifths are singletons. The sample consisted of PBMCs. Receptors originate from a man aged 50-60 years in good health and CMV-seropositive. CDR3s include the opening cysteine and the closing phenylalanine or tryptophan. The order of the fields is D gene, J gene, clone size, V gene, CDR3 protein, CDR3 DNA. D genes are given only for firm matches. A row's size may be missing; if present it is once, few, many or a size class.

-,TRBJ1-2,once,TRBV19,CASSAGREGYTF,TGTGCCAGTAGCGCTGGTCGCGAGGGCTACACCTTC
-,TRBJ2-6,once,TRBV28,CASSPIRSGANVLTF,TGTGCCAGCAGTCCCATTCGGTCTGGGGCCAACGTCCTGACTTTC
-,TRBJ2-5,once,TRBV28,CASNSPGSLWAQYF,TGTGCCAGCAACAGCCCGGGGAGCCTGTGGGCCCAGTACTTC
-,TRBJ2-7,-,TRBV7-6,CASSLKSGSSSSYEQYF,TGTGCCAGCAGCTTAAAATCTGGGAGCAGTAGCTCCTACGAGCAGTACTTC
-,TRBJ1-1,-,TRBV20-1,CSALGQFEAFF,TGCAGTGCTCTTGGACAGTTTGAAGCTTTCTTT
TRBD1,TRBJ2-3,-,TRBV7-6,CASSPRGQGAIRGTDTQYF,TGTGCCAGCAGCCCCAGGGGGCAGGGGGCGATCCGGGGCACAGATACGCAGTATTTT
TRBD2,TRBJ2-7,once,TRBV6-5,CASSKGLAGYEQYF,TGTGCCAGCAGTAAGGGACTAGCGGGTTACGAGCAGTACTTC
-,TRBJ1-6,-,TRBV6-6,CASTDWRSNSPLHF,TGTGCCAGCACCGACTGGCGGTCTAATTCACCCCTCCACTTT
TRBD1,TRBJ2-5,-,TRBV29-1,CSVATGEAETQYF,TGCAGCGTCGCAACAGGGGAAGCAGAGACCCAGTACTTC
-,TRBJ2-3,-,TRBV11-1,CASSSLTDTQYF,TGTGCCAGCAGCTCTCTCACAGATACGCAGTATTTT